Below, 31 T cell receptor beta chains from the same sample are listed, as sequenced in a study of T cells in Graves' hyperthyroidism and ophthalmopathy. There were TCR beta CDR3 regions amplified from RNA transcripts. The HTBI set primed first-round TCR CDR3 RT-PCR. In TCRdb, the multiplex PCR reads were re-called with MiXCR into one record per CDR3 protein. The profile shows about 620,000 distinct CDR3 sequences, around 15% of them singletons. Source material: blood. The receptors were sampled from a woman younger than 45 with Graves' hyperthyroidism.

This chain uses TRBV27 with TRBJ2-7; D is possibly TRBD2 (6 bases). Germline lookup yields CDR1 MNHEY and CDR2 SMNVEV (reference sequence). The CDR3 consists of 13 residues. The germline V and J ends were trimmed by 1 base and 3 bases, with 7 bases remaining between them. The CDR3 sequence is CASSLWGGYEQYF. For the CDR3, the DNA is TGTGCCAGCAGTTTATGGGGAGGCTACGAGCAGTACTTC.

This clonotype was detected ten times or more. The CDR3: CAWSGTSVHEQYF. The CDR3 nucleotides are TGTGCCTGGAGTGGGACTAGCGTCCACGAGCAGTACTTC. The rearrangement links TRBV30 to TRBJ2-7; 9 bases match TRBD2. Germline trimming cut 1 base from V and 5 bases from J; bases unmatched to any gene: 3. Per the germline V gene, CDR1 is GTSNPN and CDR2 is SVGIG (reference sequence). The CDR3 is 13 residues long.

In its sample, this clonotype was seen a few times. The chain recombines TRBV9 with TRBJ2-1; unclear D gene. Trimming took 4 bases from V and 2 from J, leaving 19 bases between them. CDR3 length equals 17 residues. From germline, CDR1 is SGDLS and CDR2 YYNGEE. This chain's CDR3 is CASSSGSRMRTYNEQFF. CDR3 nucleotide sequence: TGTGCCAGCAGCTCCGGATCCAGGATGAGGACCTACAATGAGCAGTTCTTC.

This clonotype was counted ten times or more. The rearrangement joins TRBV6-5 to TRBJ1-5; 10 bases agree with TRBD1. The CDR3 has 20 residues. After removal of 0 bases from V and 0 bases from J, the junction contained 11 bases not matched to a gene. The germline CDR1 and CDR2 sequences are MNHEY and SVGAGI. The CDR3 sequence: CASSYSKAGTGVYSNQPQHF. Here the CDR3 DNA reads TGTGCCAGCAGTTACTCGAAGGCCGGGACAGGGGTGTATAGCAATCAGCCCCAGCATTTT.

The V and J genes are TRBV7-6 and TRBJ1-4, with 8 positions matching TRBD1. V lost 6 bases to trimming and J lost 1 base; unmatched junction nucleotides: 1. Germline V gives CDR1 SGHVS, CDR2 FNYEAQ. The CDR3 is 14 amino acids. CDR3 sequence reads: CASSGQGTNEKLFF. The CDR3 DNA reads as TGTGCCAGCAGTGGACAGGGAACTAATGAAAAACTGTTTTTT.

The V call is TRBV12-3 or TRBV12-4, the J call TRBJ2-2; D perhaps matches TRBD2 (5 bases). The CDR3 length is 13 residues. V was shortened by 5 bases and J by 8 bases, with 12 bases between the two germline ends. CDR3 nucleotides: TGTGCCAGCAGTGTCGAGGGAGCAGGGGAGCTGTTTTTT. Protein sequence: CASSVEGAGELFF.

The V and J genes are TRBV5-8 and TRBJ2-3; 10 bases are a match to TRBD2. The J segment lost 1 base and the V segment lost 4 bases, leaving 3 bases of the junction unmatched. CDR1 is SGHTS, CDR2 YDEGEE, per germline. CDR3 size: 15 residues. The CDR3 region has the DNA TGTGCCAGCAGCATTGGACTAGCGGGCACAGATACGCAGTATTTT. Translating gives CASSIGLAGTDTQYF.

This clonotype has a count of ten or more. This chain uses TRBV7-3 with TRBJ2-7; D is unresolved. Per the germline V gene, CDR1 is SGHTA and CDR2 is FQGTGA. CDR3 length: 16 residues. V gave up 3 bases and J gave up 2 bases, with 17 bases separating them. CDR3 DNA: TGTGCCAGCAGCTTGAATACCGGACCCGTCCCCTACGAGCAGTACTTC. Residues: CASSLNTGPVPYEQYF.

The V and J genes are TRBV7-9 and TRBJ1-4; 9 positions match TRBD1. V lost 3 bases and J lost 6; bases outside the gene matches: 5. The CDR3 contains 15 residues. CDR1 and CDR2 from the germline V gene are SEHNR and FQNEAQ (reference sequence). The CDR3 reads CASSFEGQGHEKLFF. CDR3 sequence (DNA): TGTGCCAGCAGCTTTGAGGGACAGGGTCATGAAAAACTGTTTTTT.

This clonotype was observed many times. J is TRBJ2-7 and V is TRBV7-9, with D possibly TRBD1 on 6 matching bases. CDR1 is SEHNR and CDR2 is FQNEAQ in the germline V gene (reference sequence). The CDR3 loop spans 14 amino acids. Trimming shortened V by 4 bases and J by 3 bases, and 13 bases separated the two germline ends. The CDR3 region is CASSSLRTVYEQYF. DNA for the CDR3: TGTGCCAGCAGCTCCCTGCGGACAGTCTACGAGCAGTACTTC.

For the CDR3, the DNA is TGCGCCAGCAGCCCGGAGGTGGACGGGGAGCTGTTTTTT. This sequence encodes CASSPEVDGELFF. The J gene is TRBJ2-2, the V gene TRBV5-1, with D maybe TRBD2 (5 bases). With 4 bases removed from V and 7 bases from J, the gap between germline ends came to 11 bases. The CDR3 totals 13 residues. Germline V gene lookup returns CDR1 SGHRS and CDR2 YFSETQ.

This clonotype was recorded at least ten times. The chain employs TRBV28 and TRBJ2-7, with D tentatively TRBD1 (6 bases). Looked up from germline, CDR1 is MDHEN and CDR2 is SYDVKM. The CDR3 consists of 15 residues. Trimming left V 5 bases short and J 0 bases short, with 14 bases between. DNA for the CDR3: TGTGCCAGCAGTCCCAACAGGGACGGCTCCTACGAGCAGTACTTC. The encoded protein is CASSPNRDGSYEQYF.

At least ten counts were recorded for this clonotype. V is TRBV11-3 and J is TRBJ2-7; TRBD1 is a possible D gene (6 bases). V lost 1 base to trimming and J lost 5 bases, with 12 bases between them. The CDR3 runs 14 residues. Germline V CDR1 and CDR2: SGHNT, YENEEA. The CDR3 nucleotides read TGTGCCAGCAGCTTAGGTACACAGGGCGACGAGCAGTACTTC. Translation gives CASSLGTQGDEQYF.

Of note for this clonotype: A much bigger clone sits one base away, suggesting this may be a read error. The CDR3 coding sequence is TGTGCCAGCAATCGGGTGCGGGAGGTCGGCAATGAGCAGTTCTTC. Amino acids: CASNRVREVGNEQFF. This chain uses TRBV6-2 or TRBV6-3 with TRBJ2-1; 8 bases align to TRBD2. This CDR3 region has 15 residues. Germline trimming cut 7 bases from V and 6 bases from J; bases unmatched to any gene: 11. The germline gives CDR1 MNHEY, CDR2 SVGEGT.

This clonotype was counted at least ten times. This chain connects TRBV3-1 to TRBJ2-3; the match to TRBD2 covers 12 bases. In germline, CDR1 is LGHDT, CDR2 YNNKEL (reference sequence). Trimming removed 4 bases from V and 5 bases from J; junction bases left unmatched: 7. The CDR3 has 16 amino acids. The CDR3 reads CASSLRLAGDRDTQYF. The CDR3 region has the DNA TGTGCCAGCAGCCTCAGACTAGCGGGAGATCGAGATACGCAGTATTTT.

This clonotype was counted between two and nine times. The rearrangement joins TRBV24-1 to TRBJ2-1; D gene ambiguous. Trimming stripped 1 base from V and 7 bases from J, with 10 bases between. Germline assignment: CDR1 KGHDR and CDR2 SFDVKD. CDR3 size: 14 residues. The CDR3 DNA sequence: TGTGCCACCAGTGATTTTGGGCTTGTAAATGAGCAGTTCTTC. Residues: CATSDFGLVNEQFF.

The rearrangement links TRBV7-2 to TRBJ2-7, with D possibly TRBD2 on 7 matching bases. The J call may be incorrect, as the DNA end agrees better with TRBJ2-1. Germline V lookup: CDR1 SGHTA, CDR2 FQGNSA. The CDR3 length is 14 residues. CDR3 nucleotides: TGTGCCAGCAGCGTAGGTCGGGGGGCCTACGAGCAGTTCTTC. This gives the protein CASSVGRGAYEQFF.

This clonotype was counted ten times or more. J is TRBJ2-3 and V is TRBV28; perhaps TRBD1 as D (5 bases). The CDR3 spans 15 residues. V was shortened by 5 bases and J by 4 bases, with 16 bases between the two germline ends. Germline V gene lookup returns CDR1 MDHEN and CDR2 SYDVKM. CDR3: CASSLRTIGSDTQYF. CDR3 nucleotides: TGTGCCAGCAGTCTTCGGACAATTGGGTCAGATACGCAGTATTTT.

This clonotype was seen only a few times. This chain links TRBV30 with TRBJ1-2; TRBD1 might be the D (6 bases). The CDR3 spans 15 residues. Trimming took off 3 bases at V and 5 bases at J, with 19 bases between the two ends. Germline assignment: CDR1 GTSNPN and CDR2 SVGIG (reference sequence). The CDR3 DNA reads TGTGCCTGGAGGGCCGGGGGGCTCCTTGAGTATGGCTACACCTTC. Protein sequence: CAWRAGGLLEYGYTF.

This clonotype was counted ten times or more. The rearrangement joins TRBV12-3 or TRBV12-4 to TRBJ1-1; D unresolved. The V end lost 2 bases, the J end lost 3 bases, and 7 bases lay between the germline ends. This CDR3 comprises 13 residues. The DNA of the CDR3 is TGTGCCAGCAGTTTACGCCGTTACACTGAAGCTTTCTTT. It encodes CASSLRRYTEAFF.

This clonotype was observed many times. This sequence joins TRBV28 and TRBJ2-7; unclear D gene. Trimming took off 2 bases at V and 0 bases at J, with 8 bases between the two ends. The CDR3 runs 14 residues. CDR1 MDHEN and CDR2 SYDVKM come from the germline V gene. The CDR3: CASSLMGFSYEQYF. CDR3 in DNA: TGTGCCAGCAGTTTAATGGGCTTCTCCTACGAGCAGTACTTC.

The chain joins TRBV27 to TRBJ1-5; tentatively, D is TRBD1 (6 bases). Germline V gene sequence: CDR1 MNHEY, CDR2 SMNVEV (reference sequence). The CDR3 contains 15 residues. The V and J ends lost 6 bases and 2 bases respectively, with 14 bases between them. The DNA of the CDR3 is TGTGCCAGCAGCTCACAGGGTTTAGGCAATCAGCCCCAGCATTTT. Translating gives CASSSQGLGNQPQHF.

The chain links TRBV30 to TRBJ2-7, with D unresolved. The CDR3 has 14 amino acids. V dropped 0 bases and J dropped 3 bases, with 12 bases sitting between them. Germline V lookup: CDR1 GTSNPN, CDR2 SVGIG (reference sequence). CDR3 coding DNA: TGTGCCTGGAGTGTAGGGTCGCGGTACTACGAGCAGTACTTC. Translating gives CAWSVGSRYYEQYF.

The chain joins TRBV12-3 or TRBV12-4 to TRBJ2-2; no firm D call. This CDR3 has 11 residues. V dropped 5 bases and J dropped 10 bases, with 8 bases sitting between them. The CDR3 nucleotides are TGTGCCAGCAGTCCAGAAGTGGAGCTGTTTTTT. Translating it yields CASSPEVELFF.

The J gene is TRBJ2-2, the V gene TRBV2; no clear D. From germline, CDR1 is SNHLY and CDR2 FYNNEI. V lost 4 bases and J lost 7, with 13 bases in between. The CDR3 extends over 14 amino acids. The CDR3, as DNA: TGTGCCAGCAGTGGGGCCAGATGGAGCGGGGAGCTGTTTTTT. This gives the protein CASSGARWSGELFF.

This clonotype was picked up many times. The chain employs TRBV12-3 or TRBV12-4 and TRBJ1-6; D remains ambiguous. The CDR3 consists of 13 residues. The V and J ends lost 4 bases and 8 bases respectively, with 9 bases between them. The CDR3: CASSWALDSPLHF. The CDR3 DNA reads TGTGCCAGCAGTTGGGCCCTCGATTCACCCCTCCACTTT.

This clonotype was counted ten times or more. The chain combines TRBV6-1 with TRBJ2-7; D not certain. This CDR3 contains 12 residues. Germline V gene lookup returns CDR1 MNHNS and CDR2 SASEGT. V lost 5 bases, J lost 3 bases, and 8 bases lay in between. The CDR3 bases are TGTGCCAGCAGTTACGAGCTCTACGAGCAGTACTTC. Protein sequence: CASSYELYEQYF.

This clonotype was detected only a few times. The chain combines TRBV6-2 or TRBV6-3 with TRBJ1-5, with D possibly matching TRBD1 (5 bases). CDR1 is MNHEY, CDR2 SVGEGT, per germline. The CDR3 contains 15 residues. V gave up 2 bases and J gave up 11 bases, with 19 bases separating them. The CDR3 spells CASSYHRGRLSAQHF. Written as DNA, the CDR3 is TGTGCCAGCAGTTACCATAGGGGTCGACTATCGGCCCAGCATTTT.

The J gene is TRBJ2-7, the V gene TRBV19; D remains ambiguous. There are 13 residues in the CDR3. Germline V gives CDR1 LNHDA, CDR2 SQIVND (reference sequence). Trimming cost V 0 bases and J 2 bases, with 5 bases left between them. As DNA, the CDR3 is TGTGCCAGTAGTATAGACAGCCCCTACGAGCAGTACTTC. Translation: CASSIDSPYEQYF.

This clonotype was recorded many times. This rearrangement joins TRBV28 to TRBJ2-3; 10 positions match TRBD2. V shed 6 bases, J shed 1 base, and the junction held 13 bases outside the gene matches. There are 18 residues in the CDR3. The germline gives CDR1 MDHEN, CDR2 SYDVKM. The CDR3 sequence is CASSLPTSGNEGTDTQYF. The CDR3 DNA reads TGTGCCAGCAGCCTCCCCACTAGCGGGAACGAAGGCACAGATACGCAGTATTTT. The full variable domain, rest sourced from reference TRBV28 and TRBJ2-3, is DVKVTQSSRYLVKRTGEKVFLECVQDMDHENMFWYRQDPGLGLRLIYFSYDVKMKEKGDIPEGYSVSREKKERFSLILESASTNQTSMYLCASSLPTSGNEGTDTQYFGPGTRLTVL.

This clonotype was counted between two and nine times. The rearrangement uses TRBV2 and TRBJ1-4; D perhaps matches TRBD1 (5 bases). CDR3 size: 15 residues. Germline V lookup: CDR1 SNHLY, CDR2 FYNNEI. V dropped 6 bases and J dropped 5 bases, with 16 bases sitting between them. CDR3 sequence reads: CASSGPTARNEKLFF. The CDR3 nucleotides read TGTGCCAGCAGCGGGCCGACAGCGAGAAATGAAAAACTGTTTTTT.